The clone carrying this T cell receptor beta chain was recorded a few times. Its antigen is as yet unknown. TCRdb recomputed calls from the 5' RACE reads with MiXCR, one row per CDR3 protein. The sample gives some 560,000 distinct CDR3 sequences, approximately 21% of which show up once; roughly an eighth is in the top ten. The sample comes from a study of T cells after yellow fever vaccination. Points from the study as a whole: Most clones from primary vaccination were detected again post-booster (roughly 96% CD4, 88% CD8). Some clonotypes were seen in both the CD4 and the CD8 compartments. These made up a small share and likely arose from convergent recombination.

CDR3 length equals 16 residues. Germline V gives CDR1 DFQATT, CDR2 SNEGSKA (reference sequence). The trim removed 3 bases at V and 5 bases at J, leaving 13 bases unmatched. The sequencing here drew on PBMCs, taken 15 days after the yellow fever booster vaccination. The TCR originated in a man aged 25 to 40 who received the YFV17D yellow fever vaccine. V gene TRBV20-1 combines with J gene TRBJ2-5, with 9 bases aligning to TRBD2. CDR3 region: CSASSPSGEGRETQYF. The CDR3 bases are TGCAGTGCTAGTTCCCCTAGCGGGGAGGGCCGGGAGACCCAGTACTTC.